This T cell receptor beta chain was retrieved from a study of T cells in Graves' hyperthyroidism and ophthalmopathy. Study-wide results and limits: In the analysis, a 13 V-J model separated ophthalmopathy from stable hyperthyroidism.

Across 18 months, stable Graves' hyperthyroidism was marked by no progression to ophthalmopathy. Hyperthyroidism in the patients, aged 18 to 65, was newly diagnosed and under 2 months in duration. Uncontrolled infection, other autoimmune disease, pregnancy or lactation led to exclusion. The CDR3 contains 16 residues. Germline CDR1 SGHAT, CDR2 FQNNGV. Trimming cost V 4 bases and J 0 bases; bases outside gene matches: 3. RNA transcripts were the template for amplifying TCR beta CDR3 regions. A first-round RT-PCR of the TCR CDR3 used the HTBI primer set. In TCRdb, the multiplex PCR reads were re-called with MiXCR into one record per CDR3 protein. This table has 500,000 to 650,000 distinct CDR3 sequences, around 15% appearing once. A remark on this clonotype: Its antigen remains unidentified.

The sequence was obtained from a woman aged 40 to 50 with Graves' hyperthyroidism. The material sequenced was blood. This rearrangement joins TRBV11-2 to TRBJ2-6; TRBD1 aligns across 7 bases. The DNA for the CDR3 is TGTGCCAGCAGCTCGGGACAGACCTCTGGGGCCAACGTCCTGACTTTC. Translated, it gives CASSSGQTSGANVLTF. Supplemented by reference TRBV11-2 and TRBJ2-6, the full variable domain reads EAGVAQSPRYKIIEKRQSVAFWCNPISGHATLYWYQQILGQGPKLLIQFQNNGVVDDSQLPKDRFSAERLKGVDSTLKIQPAKLEDSAVYLCASSSGQTSGANVLTFGAGSRLTVL.